This is a list of T cell receptor beta chains from one sample in a study of blood T cell repertoires in COVID-19. Here immunoSEQ multiplex PCR was the method, and the copy in TCRdb shows in-frame clones only, minus some. Among around 150,000 clones listed, about 93% were seen once. The sequencing input was peripheral blood. The receptors were gathered from a woman in her forties or fifties with acute or convalescent COVID-19. CDR3s include the opening cysteine and the closing phenylalanine or tryptophan.

J gene	V gene	CDR3 protein
TRBJ2-2	TRBV24-1	CATGRGQGTTGELFF
TRBJ2-7	TRBV3-1/TRBV3-2	CASSQGTSGRFPYEQYF
TRBJ2-3	TRBV30	CAWGQTDTQYF
TRBJ1-3	TRBV24-1	CATSDTGAGNTIYF
TRBJ2-3	TRBV23-1	CASRDREILYTDTQYF
TRBJ2-1	TRBV29-1	CSGDSSSYNEQFF
TRBJ1-1	TRBV6-6	CASSFSELNTEAFF
TRBJ2-7	TRBV30	CAWSSQGPSGNYEQYF
TRBJ2-5	TRBV7-6	CASSHPAGGGGETQYF
TRBJ2-1	TRBV24-1	CATSDLVTGQGGLQGKEQFF
TRBJ2-3	TRBV4-2	CASSQARADLSTDTQYF
TRBJ2-7	TRBV5-6	CASTTGGSYEQYF
TRBJ1-1	TRBV6-5	CASRLYGVTEAFF
TRBJ1-1	TRBV6-5	CASSYAPYYRGGEAFF
TRBJ2-5	TRBV28	CASSYRERGFETQYF
TRBJ1-5	TRBV6-5	CASSDAGGHAQPQHF
TRBJ1-5	TRBV28	CASIGGGADKPQHF
TRBJ1-1	TRBV6-6	CASSPFPKRQNTEAFF
TRBJ2-1	TRBV27	CASTSRSGSYNEQFF
TRBJ2-1	TRBV2	CASSLQGSSYNEQFF
TRBJ1-5	TRBV19	CASIQTGGLDYSNQPQHF
TRBJ2-1	TRBV4-2	CASSQEVSGGYNEQFF
TRBJ1-2	TRBV3-1/TRBV3-2	CASSPGTGHGYTF
TRBJ2-1	TRBV19	CASSMGTFYSNEQFF
TRBJ1-6	TRBV5-1	CASSFARLNSPLHF
TRBJ2-1	TRBV19	CASSIAQAGANEQFF
TRBJ2-1	TRBV7-8	CASIPHDGFYNEQFF
TRBJ1-3	TRBV15	CATSRGQGSSGNTIYF
TRBJ2-7	TRBV6-5	CASGDFREQYF
TRBJ1-6	TRBV19	CASSPREGSNSPLHF
TRBJ2-1	TRBV7-3	CASSSSGGSYNEQFF
TRBJ2-7	TRBV5-8	CASSYHGAGSYEQYF
TRBJ2-3	TRBV4-1	CASSQVVGGGPGTLDTQYF
TRBJ1-4	TRBV20-1	CSASAPARSNEKLFF
TRBJ2-2	TRBV9	CASSVGTSGNTGELFF
TRBJ1-1	TRBV19	CASTHSEGTEAFF
TRBJ2-2	TRBV28	CASSSGGGSTGELFF
TRBJ1-2	TRBV20-1	CSASVGGAILDGYTF
TRBJ2-3	TRBV12-3/TRBV12-4	CASAPAKDTQYF
TRBJ2-4	TRBV6-5	CASRFTTGGRSIQYF